This T cell receptor beta chain was captured in a study of Tregs in tolerant kidney transplant recipients. Clones were sequenced by immunoSEQ multiplex PCR, and TCRdb holds only the in-frame ones, with some missing. The top ten hold around 0.58% of the sample, which has some 110,000 clones, around nine tenths seen once. With respect to this clone: What it binds is unknown.

Regarding the study as a whole: Few patients were studied, so findings need validation in larger groups.

Sequencing was carried out using CD4+ T cells from blood. The receptor was isolated from a human donor in good health.

CDR3 loop: CASSLAGGDDTQYF. In DNA, the CDR3 is TGTGCCAGCAGCTTAGCCGGGGGGGATGATACGCAGTATTTT. This chain links TRBV7-9 with TRBJ2-3; TRBD2 agrees at 8 bases. Germline V gives CDR1 SEHNR, CDR2 FQNEAQ (reference sequence). CDR3 length equals 14 residues. V dropped 0 bases and J dropped 6; count of bases not matched to a gene: 2.